These 21 T cell receptor beta chains originate from one sample sequenced in a study of OX40 agonist ivuxolimab in advanced cancers. Libraries were built with the immunoSEQ multiplex PCR assay. TCRdb took this table from immuneACCESS and kept in-frame rearrangements with V and J called. Such tables lack part of the clones; where checked against another copy, unresolved V genes explain under half of the gap, and the rest is unexplained. The sample table shows under 20,000 clones, and roughly 88% are seen once. Jointly, the top ten make up 13% of the sample. This specimen consisted of CD4+ or CD8+ T cells sorted from blood, obtained in a trial of the OX40 agonist ivuxolimab. Receptor source: an adult with an advanced solid tumor such as melanoma, head and neck, liver or kidney cancer.

The chain couples TRBV6-5 to TRBJ2-2; D is undetermined. Trimming cost V 3 bases and J 3 bases, with 5 bases left between them. Germline V CDR1 and CDR2: MNHEY, SVGAGI. The CDR3 runs to 13 residues. The CDR3 sequence is CASSYRDTGELFF. As DNA, the CDR3 is TGTGCCAGCAGTTATAGGGACACCGGGGAGCTGTTTTTT.

The V and J genes are TRBV28 and TRBJ1-1; D is uncertain. Per the germline V gene, CDR1 is MDHEN and CDR2 is SYDVKM. The CDR3 is 13 residues long. V was clipped by 3 bases and J by 6 bases, with 11 bases between them. CDR3 sequence reads: CASSFRLLPEAFF. As DNA, the CDR3 is TGTGCCAGCAGTTTTCGCCTCCTTCCTGAAGCTTTCTTT.

This clone has only a few counts. At the DNA level, this CDR3 is encoded by other sequences in the same sample as well. The rearrangement links TRBV5-6 to TRBJ1-4; D remains ambiguous. V was shortened by 0 bases and J by 6 bases, with 6 bases between the two germline ends. Germline V gene lookup returns CDR1 SGHDT and CDR2 YYEEEE. The CDR3 length is 13 residues. CDR3 coding DNA: TGTGCCAGCAGCTTGGTGCGGGATGAAAAACTGTTTTTT. As protein: CASSLVRDEKLFF. Based on the CDR3 plus reference TRBV5-6 and TRBJ1-4, the full variable domain is DAGVTQSPTHLIKTRGQQVTLRCSPKSGHDTVSWYQQALGQGPQFIFQYYEEEERQRGNFPDRFSGHQFPNYSSELNVNALLLGDSALYLCASSLVRDEKLFFGSGTQLSVL.

This chain uses TRBV6-1 with TRBJ2-7, with TRBD2 as a possible D gene (6 bases). With 0 bases removed from V and 5 bases from J, the gap between germline ends came to 8 bases. This CDR3 spans 13 amino acids. Germline V gene sequence: CDR1 MNHNS, CDR2 SASEGT. The CDR3 DNA follows: TGTGCCAGCAGTGAAGCTCCGGGGGACGAGCAGTACTTC. It encodes CASSEAPGDEQYF.

Sample share makes this clone large (0.1 to 1%). This chain links TRBV11-2 with TRBJ2-7; D may be TRBD1 (6 bases). Per germline, CDR1 SGHAT and CDR2 FQNNGV. The CDR3 loop spans 15 amino acids. Deletions cut 5 bases from V and 5 bases from J, with 19 bases between. DNA for the CDR3: TGTGCCAGCAGCCCAGGGGTCCCAGCTTTGGACGAGCAGTACTTC. Translated: CASSPGVPALDEQYF.

The CDR3 sequence: CASSLAGVTGQPQHF. DNA for the CDR3: TGTGCCAGCAGCCTGGCGGGGGTGACGGGTCAGCCCCAGCATTTT. The rearrangement uses TRBV5-8 and TRBJ1-5, with D tentatively TRBD1 (5 bases). V lost 4 bases and J 6 bases, leaving 17 bases between the germline ends. The germline V gene has CDR1 SGHTS and CDR2 YDEGEE. The CDR3 has 15 residues.

The rearrangement links TRBV19 to TRBJ2-7, with 10 nucleotides matching TRBD1. In germline, CDR1 is LNHDA, CDR2 SQIVND (reference sequence). The CDR3 runs to 16 residues. Trimming took 6 bases from V and 2 from J; bases not matched to a gene: 10. The CDR3: CASSYLRGQGTYEQYF. The CDR3 nucleotides are TGTGCCAGTAGCTACCTGCGGGGACAGGGGACCTACGAGCAGTACTTC.

Only one count was recorded for this clone. The chain recombines TRBV19 with TRBJ2-1; 9 bases are shared with TRBD2. The CDR3 runs to 18 residues. Losses at the gene ends were 6 bases for V and 0 bases for J; bases not matched to a gene: 12. Looked up from germline, CDR1 is LNHDA and CDR2 is SQIVND (reference sequence). CDR3 loop: CASSLAGGPYRSYNEQFF. The CDR3 nucleotides read TGTGCCAGTAGCCTGGCGGGAGGGCCTTATCGCTCCTACAATGAGCAGTTCTTC.

This chain links TRBV15 with TRBJ1-4, with D unresolved. Germline V gene lookup returns CDR1 LNHNV and CDR2 YYDKDF (reference sequence). The CDR3 sequence is 15 residues long. V shed 5 bases and J shed 7 bases, with 17 bases lying between them. The CDR3 here is CATSPPRTRGEKLFF. In nucleotides, the CDR3 is TGTGCCACCAGCCCCCCTAGAACAAGAGGTGAAAAACTGTTTTTT.

The chain is built from TRBV27 and TRBJ1-4; D not resolved. Germline CDR1 MNHEY, CDR2 SMNVEV (reference sequence). The CDR3 is 14 residues long. The V and J ends lost 8 bases and 7 bases respectively, with 17 bases between them. The CDR3 DNA reads TGTGCCAGCCGGGGTGGCCGGGTGGGTGAAAAACTGTTTTTT. Translated: CASRGGRVGEKLFF.

This clone was seen only a few times. The V gene is TRBV5-1, the J gene TRBJ2-7; D may match TRBD1 or TRBD2 (5 bases each). The CDR3 extends over 13 amino acids. V dropped 4 bases and J dropped 4 bases, with 12 bases sitting between them. Germline V gene sequence: CDR1 SGHRS, CDR2 YFSETQ. The CDR3 spells CASSLGTKYEQYF. The CDR3, as DNA: TGCGCCAGCAGCCTCGGGACGAAATACGAGCAGTACTTC.

The rearrangement joins TRBV29-1 to TRBJ2-1; D not resolved. CDR3 length: 10 residues. The germline V gene has CDR1 SQVTM and CDR2 ANQGSEA. V dropped 3 bases and J dropped 9 bases, with 6 bases sitting between them. CDR3 sequence (DNA): TGCAGCGTTGAGACTTTTGAGCAGTTCTTC. Translated: CSVETFEQFF.

This sequence joins TRBV2 and TRBJ1-5, with D perhaps TRBD1 (5 bases). V was clipped by 2 bases and J by 4 bases, with 12 bases between them. Germline-derived CDR1 and CDR2 are SNHLY and FYNNEI. This CDR3 comprises 15 residues. The CDR3 reads CASSELGRMNQPQHF. The CDR3 DNA is TGTGCCAGCAGTGAACTGGGACGGATGAATCAGCCCCAGCATTTT. The entire variable domain, with the rest obtained from reference TRBV2 and TRBJ1-5, is as follows: EPEVTQTPSHQVTQMGQEVILRCVPISNHLYFYWYRQILGQKVEFLVSFYNNEISEKSEIFDDQFSVERPDGSNFTLKIRSTKLEDSAMYFCASSELGRMNQPQHFGDGTRLSIL.

The chain is built from TRBV7-8 and TRBJ2-3, with 8 bases identical to TRBD2. The V segment lost 3 bases and the J segment 0 bases; nucleotides outside the gene matches: 20. This CDR3 comprises 21 residues. Germline CDR1 reads SGHVS; CDR2 reads FQNEAQ. The CDR3 sequence: CASSFSPTRSGGFLSTDTQYF. The CDR3 region has the DNA TGTGCCAGCAGCTTTAGCCCCACACGAAGCGGGGGCTTTCTTAGCACAGATACGCAGTATTTT.

In regard to this clone: The junction shows a germline mismatch at one end, possibly a read error. The gene calls are TRBV7-7 and TRBJ2-5; TRBD2 matches 12 bases. Per germline, CDR1 SSHAT and CDR2 FNYEAQ (reference sequence). CDR3 length equals 16 residues. The CDR3 sequence: CASNPLAGGCLETQYF. The CDR3, as DNA: TGTGCTAGCAACCCACTAGCGGGGGGTTGTTTGGAGACCCAGTACTTC. Filled out from reference TRBV7-7 and TRBJ2-5, the complete variable domain reads GAGVSQSPRYKVTKRGQDVTLRCDPISSHATLYWYQQALGQGPEFLTYFNYEAQPDKSGLPSDRFSAERPEGSISTLTIQRTEQRDSAMYRCASNPLAGGCLETQYFGPGTRLLVL.

The V and J genes are TRBV9 and TRBJ2-2; 8 bases line up with TRBD2. V dropped 1 base and J dropped 5; count of bases not matched to a gene: 4. Germline CDR1 and CDR2: SGDLS and YYNGEE. This CDR3 region has 15 residues. In DNA, the CDR3 is TGTGCCAGCAGCGTACAGCGGGAGAATACCGGGGAGCTGTTTTTT. This sequence encodes CASSVQRENTGELFF.

The chain recombines TRBV13 with TRBJ2-3; D perhaps matches TRBD2 (6 bases). The CDR3 covers 15 residues. V shed 5 bases and J shed 2 bases, with 14 bases lying between them. Germline CDR1 reads PRHDT; CDR2 reads FYEKMQ (reference sequence). This chain's CDR3 is CASSPRAGPTDTQYF. For the CDR3, the DNA is TGTGCCAGCAGCCCTCGAGCGGGCCCCACAGATACGCAGTATTTT.

The chain has TRBV6-5 and TRBJ2-7; 9 bases align to TRBD1. The CDR3 contains 13 residues. Trimming took 6 bases from V and 4 from J; bases not matched to a gene: 4. CDR1 and CDR2 (germline): MNHEY, SVGAGI. The CDR3 reads CASSRGQGYEQYF. The CDR3 DNA reads TGTGCCAGCAGCCGAGGACAGGGGTACGAGCAGTACTTC.

The rearrangement joins TRBV7-9 to TRBJ2-3, with D hard to call. The CDR3 spans 15 residues. Germline CDR1 is SEHNR and CDR2 is FQNEAQ (reference sequence). V lost 5 bases and J 0 bases, leaving 12 bases between the germline ends. CDR3 region: CASSQLFGSTDTQYF. The CDR3 DNA is TGTGCCAGCAGCCAGCTTTTCGGGAGCACAGATACGCAGTATTTT.

The rearrangement joins TRBV27 to TRBJ2-1, with D maybe TRBD2 (5 bases). Germline CDR1 reads MNHEY; CDR2 reads SMNVEV (reference sequence). The CDR3 runs to 14 residues. Trimming left V 6 bases short and J 4 bases short, with 13 bases between. The CDR3 DNA follows: TGTGCCAGCAGCCTCGGGGATGGATACAATGAGCAGTTCTTC. It encodes CASSLGDGYNEQFF.

This clone appeared once. This chain joins TRBV7-9 and TRBJ2-6; D is uncertain. CDR1 and CDR2 (germline): SEHNR, FQNEAQ (reference sequence). Trimming stripped 5 bases from V and 5 bases from J, with 22 bases between. The CDR3 has 18 amino acids. The CDR3 sequence is CASSHVSYHQSRANVLTF. CDR3 DNA sequence: TGTGCCAGCAGCCATGTATCATACCATCAAAGTCGGGCCAACGTCCTGACTTTC. Together with reference TRBV7-9 and TRBJ2-6, the CDR3 gives the full variable domain: DTGVSQNPRHKITKRGQNVTFRCDPISEHNRLYWYRQTLGQGPEFLTYFQNEAQLEKSRLLSDRFSAERPKGSFSTLEIQRTEQGDSAMYLCASSHVSYHQSRANVLTFGAGSRLTVL.